The sequence of this T cell receptor beta chain was determined in a study of blood T cell repertoires in COVID-19. Looking at the study overall: Samples came from the United States, Italy and Spain, spanning acute and convalescent COVID-19.

This clone was seen once. The repertoire was sequenced with immunoSEQ multiplex PCR; TCRdb's copy has only in-frame clones and lacks some. The table has some 40,000 clones, around 80% seen once. Sequencing input: peripheral blood. The clonotype originates from a human donor in a cohort sampled during active COVID-19.

The CDR3 is CAWSAGTGFQPQHF. The CDR3 DNA sequence: TGTGCCTGGAGTGCCGGGACAGGGTTTCAGCCCCAGCATTTT. The gene calls are TRBV30 and TRBJ1-5; 9 positions agree with TRBD1. Germline values: CDR1 GTSNPN, CDR2 SVGIG (reference sequence). J lost 6 bases, V lost 1 base, and 4 bases had no gene match. The CDR3 contains 14 residues.